The clone carrying this TCR beta chain was seen a handful of times. Its target is not known. The data are from a study of T cell repertoires in cytomegalovirus infection. Study information: Public signatures in TCR beta pointed to CMV infection and matching HLA type.

Study-wide points: Of the TCR beta families, the public ones yielded a cumulative frequency that identified carriers of CMV plus the relevant HLA. In two of eight donors, the top clonotype was HLA-C-restricted CMV-specific.

Germline CDR1 reads WNHNN; CDR2 reads SYGVQD (reference sequence). The V and J ends lost 4 bases and 5 bases, in that order; junction bases with no gene match: 5. CDR3 length equals 14 residues. TCRdb redid the calling of the reads with MiXCR, one entry per CDR3 protein. In the table there are more than 500,000 distinct CDR3 sequences, more than 15% of which are singletons. The material sequenced was CD8+ T cells from PBMCs. V usage is TRBV10-1 and J usage is TRBJ1-1, with 9 bases identical to TRBD1. This TCR was sampled from a human donor in good health (CMV status not recorded). Some clones in this sample may be carry-over from other donors' samples. Written as DNA, the CDR3 is TGCGCCAGCAGTGCGGGACAGGGAGAAACTGAAGCTTTCTTT. This sequence encodes CASSAGQGETEAFF.